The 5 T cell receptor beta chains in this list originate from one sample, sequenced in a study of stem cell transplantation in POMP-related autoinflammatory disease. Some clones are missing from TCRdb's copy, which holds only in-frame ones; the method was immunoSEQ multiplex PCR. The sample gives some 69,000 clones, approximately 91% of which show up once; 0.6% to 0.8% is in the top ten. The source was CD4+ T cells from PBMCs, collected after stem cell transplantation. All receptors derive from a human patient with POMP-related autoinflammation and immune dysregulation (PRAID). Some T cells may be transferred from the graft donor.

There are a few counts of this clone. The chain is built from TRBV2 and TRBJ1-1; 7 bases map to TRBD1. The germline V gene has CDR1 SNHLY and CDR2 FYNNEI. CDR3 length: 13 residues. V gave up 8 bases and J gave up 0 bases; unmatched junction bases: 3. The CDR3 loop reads CASVGQVNTEAFF. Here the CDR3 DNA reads TGTGCCAGCGTTGGACAGGTGAACACTGAAGCTTTCTTT.

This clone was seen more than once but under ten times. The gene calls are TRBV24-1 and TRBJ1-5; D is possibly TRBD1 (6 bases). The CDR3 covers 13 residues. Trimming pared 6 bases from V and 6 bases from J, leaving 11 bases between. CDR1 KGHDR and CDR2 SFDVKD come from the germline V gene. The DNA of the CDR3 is TGTGCCACCAGTCAGGGGATGAGTCAGCCCCAGCATTTT. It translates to CATSQGMSQPQHF.

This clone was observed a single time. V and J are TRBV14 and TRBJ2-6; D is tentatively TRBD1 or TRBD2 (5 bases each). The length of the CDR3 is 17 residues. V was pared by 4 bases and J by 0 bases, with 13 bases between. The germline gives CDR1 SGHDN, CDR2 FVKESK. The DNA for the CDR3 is TGTGCCAGCAGCCGATCTAGAGGGACCTCTGGGGCCAACGTCCTGACTTTC. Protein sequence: CASSRSRGTSGANVLTF.

CDR3 DNA sequence: TGTGCCAGTAGTATGCGCGGGAGAGACAATGAGCAGTTCTTC. Its translation: CASSMRGRDNEQFF. V is TRBV19 and J is TRBJ2-1, with 7 bases that match TRBD2. Germline loops: CDR1 LNHDA, CDR2 SQIVND (reference sequence). V was pared by 3 bases and J by 5 bases, with 4 bases of the junction left unmatched. The CDR3 extends over 14 amino acids.

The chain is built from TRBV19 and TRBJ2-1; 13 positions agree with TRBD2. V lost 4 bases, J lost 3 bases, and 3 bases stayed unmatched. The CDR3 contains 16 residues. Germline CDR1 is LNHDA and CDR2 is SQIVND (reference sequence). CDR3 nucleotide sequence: TGTGCCAGTAGTAGACGGACTAGCGGGAGCTACAATGAGCAGTTCTTC. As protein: CASSRRTSGSYNEQFF.